Listed below are T cell receptor beta chains from one sample, sequenced in a study of cytomegalovirus exposure and HLA in healthy donors. Profiled with immunoSEQ multiplex PCR; TCRdb holds only in-frame clones, not every one. The sample contains fewer than 150,000 clones, 70% to 75% of which appear only once. The sequenced material came from PBMCs. The receptor source for this set is a woman in her 30s in good health and CMV-seronegative. Each CDR3 is given with its conserved first and last residue. D genes are given only for firm matches. Expanded clones get a size class; other rows say once, few or many, or leave the size out.

>TRBD1|NA|TRBV6-5|TRBJ1-5
TGTGCCAGCAGTTACTCGGCAGGGGGACAGCCCCAGCATTTT
CASSYSAGGQPQHF
>NA|NA|TRBV6-1|TRBJ1-3
TGTGCCAGCAGTGTACAGGGAGACTCTGGAAACACCATATATTTT
CASSVQGDSGNTIYF
>NA|NA|TRBV7-6|TRBJ1-4
TGTGCCGGCAGCCTTCGGGGGGCAACTAATGAAAAACTGTTTTTT
CAGSLRGATNEKLFF
>NA|NA|TRBV4-1|TRBJ1-5
TGCGCCAGCAGCTCCCGACGGGGGAATCAGCCCCAGCATTTT
CASSSRRGNQPQHF
>NA|NA|TRBV12-5|TRBJ2-2
TGTGCTAGTGGCCGATTTACAGGGCCCACCGGGGAGCTGTTTTTT
CASGRFTGPTGELFF
>NA|once|TRBV7-9|TRBJ1-2
TGTGCCAGCAGCTCCGGGCAAGGGACACCGACTAACTATGGCTACACCTTC
CASSSGQGTPTNYGYTF
>TRBD1|NA|TRBV6-5|TRBJ1-2
TGTGCCAGCGTCCGGGACAGGGAATATGGCTACACCTTC
CASVRDREYGYTF
>NA|NA|TRBV5-6|TRBJ2-3
TGTGCCAGCAGCTACTTAGCAGATACGCAGTATTTT
CASSYLADTQYF
>NA|few|TRBV14|TRBJ2-3
TGTGCCAGCAGTTACTACAGGGACCCCGACACAGATACGCAGTATTTT
CASSYYRDPDTDTQYF
>NA|NA|TRBV2|TRBJ2-2
TGTGCCAGCAGAGACCTCAGGGAAGCCGGGGAGCTGTTTTTT
CASRDLREAGELFF
>NA|NA|TRBV7-8|TRBJ2-6
TGTGCCAGCAGCTTGAGTTCGACTGGGGCCAACGTCCTGACTTTC
CASSLSSTGANVLTF